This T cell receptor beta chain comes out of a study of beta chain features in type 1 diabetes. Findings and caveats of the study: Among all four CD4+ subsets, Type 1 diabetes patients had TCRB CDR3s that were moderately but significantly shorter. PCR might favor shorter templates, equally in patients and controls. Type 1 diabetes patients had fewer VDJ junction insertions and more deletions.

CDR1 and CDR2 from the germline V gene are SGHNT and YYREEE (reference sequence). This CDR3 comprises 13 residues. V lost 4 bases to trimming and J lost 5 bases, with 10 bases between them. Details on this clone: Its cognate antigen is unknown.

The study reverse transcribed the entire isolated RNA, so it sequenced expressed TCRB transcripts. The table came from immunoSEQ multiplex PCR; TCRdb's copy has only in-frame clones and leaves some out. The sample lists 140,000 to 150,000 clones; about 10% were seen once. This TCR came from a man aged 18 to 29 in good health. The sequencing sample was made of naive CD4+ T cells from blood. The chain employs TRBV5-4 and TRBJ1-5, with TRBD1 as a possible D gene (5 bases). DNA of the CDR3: TGTGCCAGCAGCCGCAGGGTGTATCAGCCCCAGCATTTT. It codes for CASSRRVYQPQHF.